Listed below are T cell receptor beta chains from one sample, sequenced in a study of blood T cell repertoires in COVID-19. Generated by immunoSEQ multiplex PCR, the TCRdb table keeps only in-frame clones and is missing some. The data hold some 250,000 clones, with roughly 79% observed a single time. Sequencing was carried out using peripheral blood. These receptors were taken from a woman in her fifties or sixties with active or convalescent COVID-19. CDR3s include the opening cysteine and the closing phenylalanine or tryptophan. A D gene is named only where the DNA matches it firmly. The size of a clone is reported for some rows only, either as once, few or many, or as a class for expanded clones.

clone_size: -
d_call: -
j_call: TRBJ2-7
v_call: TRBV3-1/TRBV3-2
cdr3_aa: CASSRLGYEQYF
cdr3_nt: TGTGCCAGCAGCCGACTCGGCTACGAGCAGTACTTC

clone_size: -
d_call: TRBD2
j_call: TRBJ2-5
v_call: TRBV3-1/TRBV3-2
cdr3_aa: CASSQASGETQYF
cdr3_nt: TGTGCCAGCAGCCAAGCTAGCGGGGAGACCCAGTACTTC

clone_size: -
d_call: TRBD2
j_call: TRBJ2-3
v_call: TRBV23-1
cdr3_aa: CASSQLPPPGRDTDTQYF
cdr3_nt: TGCGCCAGCAGTCAATTACCCCCCCCAGGGAGGGACACAGATACGCAGTATTTT

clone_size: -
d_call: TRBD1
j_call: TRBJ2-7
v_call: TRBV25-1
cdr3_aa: CASGQGPYEQYF
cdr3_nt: TGTGCCAGCGGACAGGGTCCCTACGAGCAGTACTTC

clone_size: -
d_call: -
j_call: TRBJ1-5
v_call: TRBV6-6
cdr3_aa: CASSPTWAAQPQHF
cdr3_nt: TGTGCCAGCAGCCCCACCTGGGCAGCCCAGCCCCAGCATTTT

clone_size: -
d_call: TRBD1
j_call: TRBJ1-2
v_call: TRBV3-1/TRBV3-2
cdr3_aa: CASSHRGTGPGYTF
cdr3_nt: TGTGCCAGCAGCCACCGGGGGACAGGGCCAGGCTACACCTTC

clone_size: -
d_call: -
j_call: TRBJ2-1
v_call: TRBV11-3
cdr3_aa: CASAPGGRYNEQFF
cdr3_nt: TGTGCCAGCGCACCCGGGGGGCGTTACAATGAGCAGTTCTTC

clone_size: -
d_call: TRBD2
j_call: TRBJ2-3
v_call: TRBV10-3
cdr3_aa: CAIRGGLADTDTQYF
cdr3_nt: TGTGCCATCAGGGGGGGACTAGCGGACACAGATACGCAGTATTTT

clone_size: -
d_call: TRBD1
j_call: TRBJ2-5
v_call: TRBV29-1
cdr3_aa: CSAGQGPQETQYF
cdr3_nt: TGCAGCGCCGGACAGGGGCCCCAAGAGACCCAGTACTTC

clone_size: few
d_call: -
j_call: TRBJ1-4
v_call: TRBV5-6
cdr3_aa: CASSSPGGGNEKLFF
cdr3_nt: TGTGCCAGCAGCTCTCCCGGGGGTGGGAATGAAAAACTGTTTTTT

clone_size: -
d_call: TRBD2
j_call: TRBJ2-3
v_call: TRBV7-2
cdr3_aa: CASSLGRGGYTQYF
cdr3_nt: TGTGCCAGCAGCTTAGGGCGGGGGGGTTATACGCAGTATTTT

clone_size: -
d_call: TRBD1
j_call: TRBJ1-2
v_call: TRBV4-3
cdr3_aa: CASSQATGGSGYGYTF
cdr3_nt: TGCGCCAGCAGCCAAGCCACAGGGGGCTCGGGCTATGGCTACACCTTC